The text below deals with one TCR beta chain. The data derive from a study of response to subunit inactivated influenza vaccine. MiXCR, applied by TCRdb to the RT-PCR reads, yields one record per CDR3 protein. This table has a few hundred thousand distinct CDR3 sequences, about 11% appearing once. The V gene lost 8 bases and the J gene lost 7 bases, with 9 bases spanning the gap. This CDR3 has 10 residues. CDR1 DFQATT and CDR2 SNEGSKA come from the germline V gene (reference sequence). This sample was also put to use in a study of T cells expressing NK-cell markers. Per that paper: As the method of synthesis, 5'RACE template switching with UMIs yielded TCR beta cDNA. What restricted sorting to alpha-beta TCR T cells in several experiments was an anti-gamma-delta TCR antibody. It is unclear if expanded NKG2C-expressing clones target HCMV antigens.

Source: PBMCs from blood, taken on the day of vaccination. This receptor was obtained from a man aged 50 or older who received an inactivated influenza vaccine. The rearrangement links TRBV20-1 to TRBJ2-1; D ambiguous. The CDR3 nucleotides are TGCAGTCCCAAAGTTAATGAGCAGTTCTTC. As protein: CSPKVNEQFF.